Presented here are 29 T cell receptor beta chains from one specimen sequenced in a study of PD-1 blockade in classical Hodgkin lymphoma. Following autologous stem cell transplantation, relapse occurred in every patient, and exposure to brentuximab vedotin varied. The repertoire was sequenced with immunoSEQ multiplex PCR; TCRdb's copy has only in-frame clones and lacks some. This sample has about 110,000 clones, with 80% to 90% found just once. Sequencing used peripheral blood mononuclear cells (PBMCs), obtained before the second cycle of nivolumab. These receptors originate from a human donor with classical Hodgkin lymphoma.

This chain's CDR3 is CASSYASGIMETQYF. As DNA, the CDR3 is TGTGCCAGCAGCTACGCTAGCGGGATTATGGAGACCCAGTACTTC. This chain links TRBV4-2 with TRBJ2-5; 9 bases fit TRBD2. CDR3 length equals 15 residues. Looked up from germline, CDR1 is LGHNA and CDR2 is YNFKEQ. Trimming removed 5 bases from V and 5 bases from J; junction bases left unmatched: 9.

The genes are TRBV19 and TRBJ2-2; 9 positions match TRBD1. V gave up 6 bases and J gave up 4 bases; unmatched junction bases: 6. Germline V lookup: CDR1 LNHDA, CDR2 SQIVND (reference sequence). The CDR3 has 15 amino acids. CDR3 DNA sequence: TGTGCCAGTAGGCAGACAGGGGGGAGCACCGGGGAGCTGTTTTTT. It codes for CASRQTGGSTGELFF.

This clone has a handful of counts. This chain joins TRBV2 and TRBJ2-7; no clear D. The CDR3 has 11 amino acids. The V end lost 4 bases, the J end lost 4 bases, and 5 bases lay between the germline ends. CDR1 is SNHLY, CDR2 FYNNEI, per germline. The CDR3 is CASSVRYEQYF. The CDR3 bases are TGTGCCAGCAGTGTAAGGTACGAGCAGTACTTC.

This clone appeared a few times. The chain uses TRBV19 and TRBJ1-5, with D perhaps matching TRBD1 (5 bases). V was cut by 4 bases and J by 5 bases, with 9 bases left in between. CDR3 length: 13 amino acids. From germline, CDR1 is LNHDA and CDR2 SQIVND (reference sequence). The CDR3 DNA sequence: TGTGCCAGTAGTAGTAGGGGTGATCAGCCCCAGCATTTT. Encoded protein: CASSSRGDQPQHF.

This clone was seen just once. CDR3 DNA: TGTGCCTGGAGTGTCCCCCCCGGGACTAGCGGGAGGTACGAGCAGTACTTC. The encoded protein is CAWSVPPGTSGRYEQYF. This chain uses TRBV30 with TRBJ2-7, with 15 bases aligning to TRBD2. This CDR3 is 17 amino acids long. The germline V gene has CDR1 GTSNPN and CDR2 SVGIG (reference sequence). The ends lost 0 bases at V and 4 bases at J; junction bases unmatched: 7.

The sample holds a few counts of this clone. CDR3 coding DNA: TGTGCCAGTAGTATGGTTCCAGGGAACACTGAAGCTTTCTTT. This sequence encodes CASSMVPGNTEAFF. The gene calls are TRBV19 and TRBJ1-1; D is uncertain. Trimming shortened V by 3 bases and J by 1 base, and 9 bases separated the two germline ends. The CDR3 extends over 14 amino acids. Germline V gene lookup returns CDR1 LNHDA and CDR2 SQIVND (reference sequence).

J is TRBJ2-5 and V is TRBV5-4; no clear D gene. This CDR3 region has 15 residues. Looked up from germline, CDR1 is SGHNT and CDR2 is YYREEE (reference sequence). V dropped 1 base and J dropped 3 bases, with 13 bases sitting between them. For the CDR3, the DNA is TGTGCCAGCAGCTTGCCCGGTGCTGGTAAAGAGACCCAGTACTTC. This sequence encodes CASSLPGAGKETQYF.

The chain is built from TRBV7-2 and TRBJ1-1; D uncertain. Germline CDR1 SGHTA, CDR2 FQGNSA. V gave up 3 bases and J gave up 2 bases, with 10 bases separating them. The CDR3 loop spans 14 amino acids. CDR3 region: CASSFPGYNTEAFF. The CDR3 nucleotides read TGTGCCAGCAGCTTCCCGGGCTACAACACTGAAGCTTTCTTT.

The chain carries TRBV6-5 and TRBJ1-1, with unresolved D. With 1 base removed from V and 8 bases from J, the gap between germline ends came to 11 bases. CDR1 is MNHEY and CDR2 is SVGAGI in the germline V gene. This CDR3 is built from 13 residues. The CDR3 sequence: CASSYYAGTEAFF. CDR3 sequence (DNA): TGTGCCAGCAGTTACTATGCAGGAACGGAAGCTTTCTTT.

This clone came up once. The genes are TRBV18 and TRBJ1-5; D not resolved. This CDR3 is 15 amino acids long. Germline V gene lookup returns CDR1 KGHSH and CDR2 LQKENI. V was shortened by 3 bases and J by 3 bases, with 12 bases between the two germline ends. CDR3: CASSPWQDDNQPQHF. CDR3 DNA: TGTGCCAGCTCACCGTGGCAGGATGACAATCAGCCCCAGCATTTT.

In its sample, this clone was seen a few times. The chain joins TRBV20-1 to TRBJ1-1, with D perhaps TRBD1 (6 bases). Germline lookup yields CDR1 DFQATT and CDR2 SNEGSKA (reference sequence). The CDR3 is made up of 11 amino acids. V lost 5 bases, J lost 6 bases, and 10 bases lay in between. In DNA, the CDR3 is TGCAGTGCTCCTTACAGGGCTGAAGCTTTCTTT. This codes for CSAPYRAEAFF.

This CDR3 reads CATSRGTSLTGEQFF. CDR3 DNA: TGTGCCACCAGCCGCGGGACAAGCCTTACTGGTGAGCAGTTCTTC. The chain joins TRBV15 to TRBJ2-1, with D tentatively TRBD1 or TRBD2 (6 bases each). Germline V CDR1 and CDR2: LNHNV, YYDKDF (reference sequence). Between the trimmed V and J ends, which lost 5 bases and 9 bases, there was a span of 20 bases. The CDR3 has 15 amino acids.

The J gene is TRBJ2-2, the V gene TRBV30, with D possibly being TRBD1 (6 bases). Germline CDR1 and CDR2: GTSNPN and SVGIG (reference sequence). V shed 0 bases and J shed 1 base, with 15 bases lying between them. The CDR3 totals 17 residues. The CDR3 loop is CAWSVLYGQLNTGELFF. Written as DNA, the CDR3 is TGTGCCTGGAGTGTACTGTATGGACAGCTGAACACCGGGGAGCTGTTTTTT.

A note on this clone: Other DNA sequences from this sample encode an identical CDR3 as well. The chain links TRBV5-1 to TRBJ1-1, with D perhaps matching TRBD1 (6 bases). Germline CDR1 SGHRS, CDR2 YFSETQ. CDR3 length: 13 amino acids. V lost 4 bases to trimming and J lost 8 bases, with 15 bases between them. The CDR3 spells CASSITGRYEAFF. In DNA, the CDR3 is TGCGCCAGCAGCATCACAGGGAGATACGAAGCTTTCTTT.

J is TRBJ2-5 and V is TRBV27, with D tentatively TRBD2 (5 bases). V lost 3 bases and J 1 base, leaving 9 bases between the germline ends. Germline V gene sequence: CDR1 MNHEY, CDR2 SMNVEV (reference sequence). CDR3 length: 14 residues. CDR3 protein: CASSFRGSQETQYF. CDR3 DNA: TGTGCCAGCAGTTTCCGAGGGAGCCAAGAGACCCAGTACTTC.

The chain employs TRBV27 and TRBJ2-7, with TRBD1 matching over 10 bases. There are 15 residues in the CDR3. Germline V gene lookup returns CDR1 MNHEY and CDR2 SMNVEV (reference sequence). V gave up 5 bases and J gave up 4 bases; unmatched junction bases: 8. CDR3 protein: CASSLRDRGRYEQYF. In DNA, the CDR3 is TGTGCCAGCAGTCTCCGGGACAGGGGAAGGTACGAGCAGTACTTC.

This clone was seen a few times. The rearrangement joins TRBV19 to TRBJ1-1; maybe TRBD1 (6 bases). The CDR3 totals 11 residues. In germline, CDR1 is LNHDA, CDR2 SQIVND (reference sequence). Trimming removed 10 bases at V and 5 bases at J, with 11 bases between. CDR3 protein: CAIRGMTEAFF. The CDR3 DNA reads TGTGCCATCAGGGGAATGACTGAAGCTTTCTTT.

The gene calls are TRBV7-9 and TRBJ2-7; TRBD2 matches 8 bases. This CDR3 comprises 14 residues. The J segment lost 3 bases and the V segment lost 5 bases, leaving 6 bases of the junction unmatched. Per germline, CDR1 SEHNR and CDR2 FQNEAQ (reference sequence). CDR3 sequence (DNA): TGTGCCAGCAGCGCAAAGCGGGAGAACTACGAGCAGTACTTC. As protein: CASSAKRENYEQYF.

This chain joins TRBV7-2 and TRBJ2-7, with 12 bases lining up with TRBD1. V lost 4 bases, J lost 4 bases, and 5 bases stayed unmatched. CDR1 and CDR2 (germline): SGHTA, FQGNSA. The CDR3 is 15 amino acids. DNA for the CDR3: TGTGCCAGCAGCTCACGGGACAGGGGGCAATACGAGCAGTACTTC. Amino acid sequence: CASSSRDRGQYEQYF.

The chain couples TRBV27 to TRBJ2-2; tentatively, D is TRBD2 (6 bases). Per the germline V gene, CDR1 is MNHEY and CDR2 is SMNVEV (reference sequence). This CDR3 contains 14 residues. V shed 5 bases and J shed 1 base, with 8 bases lying between them. CDR3 residues: CASSPGGNTGELFF. In DNA, the CDR3 is TGTGCCAGCAGTCCCGGGGGGAACACCGGGGAGCTGTTTTTT.

V is TRBV28 and J is TRBJ2-7; D may be TRBD2 (7 bases). Between the trimmed V and J ends, which lost 6 bases and 6 bases, there was a span of 15 bases. Germline V gene sequence: CDR1 MDHEN, CDR2 SYDVKM. This CDR3 has 13 residues. CDR3 nucleotides: TGTGCCAGCAGCCCTGGGGGGGGGCGCGAGCAGTACTTC. This sequence encodes CASSPGGGREQYF.

The CDR3 bases are TGCGCCAGCAGCCAATCCCGGGACAGGGTGGGCACCGGGGAGCTGTTTTTT. This translates into CASSQSRDRVGTGELFF. The chain uses TRBV4-1 and TRBJ2-2, with 9 nucleotides matching TRBD1. V gave up 2 bases and J gave up 4 bases; unmatched junction bases: 8. The CDR3 has 17 residues. Germline V lookup: CDR1 MGHRA, CDR2 YSYEKL.

The CDR3 sequence: CASSDLSFPWHGNEQFF. The CDR3 DNA is TGTGCCAGCAGTGACCTGAGTTTCCCGTGGCATGGCAATGAGCAGTTCTTC. The J gene is TRBJ2-1, the V gene TRBV6-4, with unresolved D. The CDR3 is made up of 17 amino acids. The germline CDR1 and CDR2 sequences are MRHNA and SNTAGT. V shed 2 bases and J shed 6 bases, with 20 bases lying between them.

The chain is built from TRBV5-1 and TRBJ2-7; D call uncertain. V was clipped by 0 bases and J by 3 bases, with 10 bases between them. Per the germline V gene, CDR1 is SGHRS and CDR2 is YFSETQ. The CDR3 contains 14 residues. Written as DNA, the CDR3 is TGCGCCAGCAGCTTGGATTTTCCGAACTACGAGCAGTACTTC. The encoded protein is CASSLDFPNYEQYF.

This clone was detected once. The chain is built from TRBV28 and TRBJ2-7, with D perhaps given as TRBD1 or TRBD2 (6 bases each). Germline assignment: CDR1 MDHEN and CDR2 SYDVKM. The CDR3 extends over 16 amino acids. V lost 2 bases, J lost 5 bases, and 19 bases lay in between. The CDR3 sequence: CASSLDPEQGRNEQYF. CDR3 sequence (DNA): TGTGCCAGCAGTTTAGACCCGGAGCAGGGGAGGAACGAGCAGTACTTC.

The chain carries TRBV27 and TRBJ1-5; D is possibly TRBD1 (5 bases). V dropped 5 bases and J dropped 7 bases, with 12 bases sitting between them. The germline gives CDR1 MNHEY, CDR2 SMNVEV (reference sequence). The CDR3 spans 13 residues. Here the CDR3 reads CASSTTAGQPQHF. CDR3 bases: TGTGCCAGCAGTACGACAGCGGGACAGCCCCAGCATTTT.

V gene TRBV7-2 combines with J gene TRBJ1-2; D call uncertain. CDR3 length equals 15 residues. CDR1 is SGHTA and CDR2 is FQGNSA in the germline V gene. V lost 6 bases, J lost 0 bases, and 14 bases lay in between. CDR3 loop: CASSPSGRANYGYTF. The CDR3 DNA sequence: TGTGCCAGCAGTCCTTCCGGGCGCGCTAACTATGGCTACACCTTC. Using reference TRBV7-2 and TRBJ1-2 for the parts outside the CDR3, the full variable domain is GAGVSQSPSNKVTEKGKDVELRCDPISGHTALYWYRQSLGQGLEFLIYFQGNSAPDKSGLPSDRFSAERTGGSVSTLTIQRTQQEDSAVYLCASSPSGRANYGYTFGSGTRLTVV.

The genes are TRBV7-9 and TRBJ2-1; 7 bases line up with TRBD2. This CDR3 spans 14 amino acids. Germline V gene sequence: CDR1 SEHNR, CDR2 FQNEAQ (reference sequence). V was clipped by 5 bases and J by 7 bases; unmatched bases: 8. The CDR3: CASSQPGAGNEQFF. The CDR3 bases are TGTGCCAGCAGCCAACCAGGAGCGGGGAATGAGCAGTTCTTC. Complete variable domain (other parts from reference TRBV7-9 and TRBJ2-1): DTGVSQNPRHKITKRGQNVTFRCDPISEHNRLYWYRQTLGQGPEFLTYFQNEAQLEKSRLLSDRFSAERPKGSFSTLEIQRTEQGDSAMYLCASSQPGAGNEQFFGPGTRLTVL.

The chain recombines TRBV19 with TRBJ1-1, with TRBD1 as a possible D gene (6 bases). The CDR3 totals 16 residues. Looked up from germline, CDR1 is LNHDA and CDR2 is SQIVND (reference sequence). The V gene lost 7 bases and the J gene lost 3 bases, with 21 bases spanning the gap. CDR3 residues: CASMRGDRLGDTEAFF. CDR3 sequence (DNA): TGTGCCAGTATGAGAGGAGACAGGCTAGGGGACACTGAAGCTTTCTTT.